Listed below are T cell receptor beta chains from one sample, sequenced in a study of identifying expanded T cells in peripheral blood. Only in-frame clones appear in the TCRdb table, and some are missing; sequencing was by immunoSEQ multiplex PCR. The sample yields around 63,000 clones, around 87% seen once. The sample taken for sequencing was blood. These receptors were obtained from a person aged 18 to 75 in good health. CDR3s include the opening cysteine and the closing phenylalanine or tryptophan.

v_call	j_call	cdr3_aa
TRBV28	TRBJ2-7	CASRKEDSTEQYF
TRBV30	TRBJ2-7	CAWRGIGTGKYEQYF
TRBV5-1	TRBJ1-4	CASSLGGQGNEKLFF
TRBV5-1	TRBJ1-5	CASSLEQGPNQPQHF
TRBV30	TRBJ2-2	CAWSPPQDTGELFF
TRBV7-2	TRBJ2-1	CASSPTGGWEDNEQFF
TRBV19	TRBJ2-3	CASRASGDADTQYF
TRBV18	TRBJ1-4	CASSPRDRVNEKLFF
TRBV7-8	TRBJ2-7	CASSLDRTGGNYEQYF
TRBV2	TRBJ1-1	CASSPPNTEAFF
TRBV2	TRBJ2-5	CASWGGTQETQYF
TRBV4-3	TRBJ2-1	CASSQDQRRPIGNEQFF
TRBV1	TRBJ1-5	CTSSQVRGAGIQPQHF
TRBV27	TRBJ2-3	CASSLSGGGGGNTQYF
TRBV7-6	TRBJ2-1	CASSLQGLAGGLSYNEQFF
TRBV27	TRBJ1-3	CASSLNRGNTIYF
TRBV7-2	TRBJ2-7	CASSTVAGPPYEQYF
TRBV5-6	TRBJ1-5	CASSLGINQPQHF
TRBV5-6	TRBJ2-7	CASSKAGTPFYEQYF
TRBV9	TRBJ1-1	CASSVRVRTEAFF
TRBV28	TRBJ2-7	CASSAPRGVHLYEQYF
TRBV27	TRBJ2-7	CASSLGGRVTLEQYF
TRBV6-1	TRBJ1-1	CASCRIIDTEAFF
TRBV6-1	TRBJ2-1	CASDPGQGYNEQFF
TRBV7-9	TRBJ2-1	CASSLGGRRVDEQFF
TRBV7-6	TRBJ1-3	CASSLAQTGMAGNTIYF
TRBV5-4	TRBJ2-3	CASSRWEGAHTQYF
TRBV5-1	TRBJ2-1	CASSPGDSAYNEQFF
TRBV10-1	TRBJ2-3	CASSAGAGEVDTQYF
TRBV19	TRBJ1-5	CASSISLDSLSNQPQHF
TRBV4-1	TRBJ1-2	CASSQGTGLNYGYTF
TRBV5-1	TRBJ2-5	CASSLTGTGVRETQYF
TRBV19	TRBJ1-5	CASSTQGASNQPQHF
TRBV7-2	TRBJ2-7	CASSLNSGIRRSSYEQYF
TRBV6-4	TRBJ2-3	CASSEGSVGTDTQYF
TRBV6-4	TRBJ2-1	CASSDLRGQGKNEQFF
TRBV6-1	TRBJ1-3	CASSEGWFSGNTIYF
TRBV19	TRBJ2-7	CASSIPGQGPGEQYF
TRBV12-1	TRBJ2-4	CASSPPVAGVGNIQYF
TRBV18	TRBJ2-7	CASSSGLAGSYEQYF
TRBV7-3	TRBJ1-4	CASSLSHGEKLFF
TRBV28	TRBJ2-7	CASTYAYEQYF
TRBV10-2	TRBJ1-1	CASRDRGGTEAFF
TRBV5-1	TRBJ2-1	CASSLAWNEQFF
TRBV7-9	TRBJ2-5	CALTTSAAQETQYF
TRBV5-6	TRBJ2-4	CASSPRQLAKNIQYF
TRBV5-1	TRBJ2-5	CASRTGRVSQETQYF
TRBV6-1	TRBJ2-2	CASRGLGIGELFF
TRBV6-6	TRBJ2-3	CASSYGMATDTQYF
TRBV7-9	TRBJ1-2	CASVRDRGLIDGYTF
TRBV10-3	TRBJ1-1	CAISGKGQGDTEAFF
TRBV25-1	TRBJ1-5	CASSERGAGNQPQHF
TRBV19	TRBJ2-6	CASTPGGANVLTF
TRBV6-1	TRBJ2-7	CASSVGTDSYEQYF
TRBV27	TRBJ2-7	CASSTGGWSYEQYF
TRBV25-1	TRBJ2-7	CASSELGQGHEQYF
TRBV10-1	TRBJ2-5	CASSESTGGKTQYF
TRBV13	TRBJ1-4	CASSLNGKNKLFF
TRBV11-2	TRBJ2-4	CASSLVGRGGGNQNIQYF
TRBV11-2	TRBJ2-2	CASSLVANTGELFF